Presented here are 18 T cell receptor beta chains from one specimen sequenced in a study of chemoradiotherapy in HPV16-positive cancers (dated by TCRdb to between 2020 and 2023). Receptor libraries were prepared by the immunoSEQ multiplex PCR assay. The clones in this table, taken by TCRdb from immuneACCESS, are in-frame only. Not every clone is retained; where verified, under half of the shortfall comes from an unresolved V gene, and the cause of the rest is unknown. The table for this sample lists approximately 11,000 clones; roughly four fifths of them were counted only once. The top ten hold around 0.99% of the sample. This material was collected from a patient who underwent chemoradiotherapy. The receptors were sampled from a human donor with HPV-associated anogenital cancer.

This rearrangement joins TRBV19 to TRBJ1-1, with D perhaps matching TRBD1 (5 bases). Germline lookup yields CDR1 LNHDA and CDR2 SQIVND (reference sequence). The CDR3 length is 13 residues. V was pared by 5 bases and J by 3 bases, with 10 bases between. The CDR3 DNA follows: TGTGCCAGTAGTGGGACGCGGGACACTGAAGCTTTCTTT. As protein: CASSGTRDTEAFF. Combining the CDR3 with reference TRBV19 and TRBJ1-1 gives the whole variable domain DGGITQSPKYLFRKEGQNVTLSCEQNLNHDAMYWYRQDPGQGLRLIYYSQIVNDFQKGDIAEGYSVSREKKESFPLTVTSAQKNPTAFYLCASSGTRDTEAFFGQGTRLTVV.

The chain recombines TRBV5-4 with TRBJ1-4, with D uncertain. The CDR3 runs 16 residues. CDR1 is SGHNT and CDR2 is YYREEE in the germline V gene (reference sequence). V lost 0 bases and J lost 5, with 14 bases in between. In DNA form, the CDR3 reads TGTGCCAGCAGCTTGGGTGTTATTCGTGACAATGAAAAACTGTTTTTT. Translation: CASSLGVIRDNEKLFF.

The table lists this clone with a few counts. CDR3 nucleotide sequence: TGTGCCAGCAGTCTGGGGGCAGGGGGCCAGCCCCAGCATTTT. Protein: CASSLGAGGQPQHF. The chain combines TRBV5-5 with TRBJ1-5, with TRBD1 matching over 8 bases. Trimming cost V 5 bases and J 7 bases; bases outside gene matches: 8. The CDR3 totals 14 residues. Per germline, CDR1 SGHKS and CDR2 YYEKEE (reference sequence). Complete variable domain (other parts from reference TRBV5-5 and TRBJ1-5): DAGVTQSPTHLIKTRGQQVTLRCSPISGHKSVSWYQQVLGQGPQFIFQYYEKEERGRGNFPDRFSARQFPNYSSELNVNALLLGDSALYLCASSLGAGGQPQHFGDGTRLSIL.

This clone was detected a few times. The rearrangement joins TRBV28 to TRBJ2-3; 10 nucleotides line up with TRBD2. The CDR3 loop spans 18 amino acids. V shed 4 bases and J 1 base; nucleotides not matched to a gene: 11. From germline, CDR1 is MDHEN and CDR2 SYDVKM. The CDR3 DNA is TGTGCCAGCAGTTGGCGCCTAGCGGGAGAGGGGCGCACAGATACGCAGTATTTT. This sequence encodes CASSWRLAGEGRTDTQYF. Full variable domain (rest looked up from reference TRBV28 and TRBJ2-3): DVKVTQSSRYLVKRTGEKVFLECVQDMDHENMFWYRQDPGLGLRLIYFSYDVKMKEKGDIPEGYSVSREKKERFSLILESASTNQTSMYLCASSWRLAGEGRTDTQYFGPGTRLTVL.

The chain links TRBV7-6 to TRBJ1-4, with D uncertain. Germline assignment: CDR1 SGHVS and CDR2 FNYEAQ. The V end was cut by 1 base, the J end by 7 bases, with 10 bases between. CDR3 size: 14 residues. The CDR3 coding sequence is TGTGCCAGCAGCTTAGGATCACCGGGTGAAAAACTGTTTTTT. This codes for CASSLGSPGEKLFF.

The chain recombines TRBV9 with TRBJ2-1, with 8 positions matching TRBD1. Trimming cost V 4 bases and J 1 base; bases outside gene matches: 4. This CDR3 contains 15 residues. Germline CDR1 SGDLS, CDR2 YYNGEE. CDR3 sequence: CASSLGQGSYNEQFF. CDR3 nucleotide sequence: TGTGCCAGCAGCCTCGGACAGGGTTCCTACAATGAGCAGTTCTTC.

J is TRBJ2-7 and V is TRBV2; no reliable D call. The CDR3 totals 14 residues. The germline V gene has CDR1 SNHLY and CDR2 FYNNEI. Trimming removed 1 base at V and 4 bases at J, with 11 bases between. CDR3 sequence (DNA): TGTGCCAGCAGTGAAGGCGGCATCCCTTACGAGCAGTACTTC. It translates to CASSEGGIPYEQYF.

This rearrangement joins TRBV7-9 to TRBJ2-5; possibly TRBD2 for D (6 bases). The CDR3 sequence is 14 residues long. CDR1 and CDR2 (germline): SEHNR, FQNEAQ (reference sequence). The V end was cut by 4 bases, the J end by 0 bases, with 9 bases between. The CDR3 loop reads CASSWRDHQETQYF. DNA of the CDR3: TGTGCCAGCAGCTGGAGGGACCACCAAGAGACCCAGTACTTC.

The CDR3 sequence: CASSSDSTGELFF. CDR3 coding DNA: TGTGCCAGCTCGTCTGACAGCACCGGGGAGCTGTTTTTT. V usage is TRBV18 and J usage is TRBJ2-2, with a weak D call TRBD1 (5 bases). Germline lookup yields CDR1 KGHSH and CDR2 LQKENI. Trimming removed 6 bases at V and 4 bases at J, with 9 bases between. The CDR3 runs to 13 residues.

The genes are TRBV30 and TRBJ1-6; D is unresolved. Between the trimmed V and J ends, which lost 2 bases and 9 bases, there was a span of 5 bases. Germline CDR1 GTSNPN, CDR2 SVGIG (reference sequence). The CDR3 has 11 residues. In DNA, the CDR3 is TGTGCCTGGAGTCTGAGTTCACCCCTCCACTTT. It codes for CAWSLSSPLHF.

V usage is TRBV28 and J usage is TRBJ2-7; 7 bases are a match to TRBD1. J was trimmed by 0 bases and V by 6 bases; bases with no gene match: 5. The CDR3 runs 14 residues. Germline CDR1 MDHEN, CDR2 SYDVKM. CDR3 DNA: TGTGCCAGCAGACCGGGACAGTTCTCCTACGAGCAGTACTTC. Amino acid sequence: CASRPGQFSYEQYF.

The chain recombines TRBV10-3 with TRBJ1-2, with D possibly matching TRBD1 (5 bases). Germline assignment: CDR1 ENHRY and CDR2 SYGVKD. CDR3 length: 14 amino acids. Trimming took 3 bases from V and 8 from J, leaving 16 bases between them. The CDR3 reads CAISDGTGYGGYTF. The DNA of the CDR3 is TGTGCCATCAGTGACGGCACAGGCTATGGGGGCTACACCTTC.

The chain is built from TRBV2 and TRBJ2-7, with 11 bases fitting TRBD1. In germline, CDR1 is SNHLY, CDR2 FYNNEI. The CDR3 consists of 14 residues. The J segment lost 3 bases and the V segment lost 6 bases, leaving 4 bases of the junction unmatched. DNA of the CDR3: TGTGCCAGCAGCCGGGACAGGGGGGACTACGAGCAGTACTTC. Translating it yields CASSRDRGDYEQYF. The variable domain in full, completed from reference TRBV2 and TRBJ2-7, reads EPEVTQTPSHQVTQMGQEVILRCVPISNHLYFYWYRQILGQKVEFLVSFYNNEISEKSEIFDDQFSVERPDGSNFTLKIRSTKLEDSAMYFCASSRDRGDYEQYFGPGTRLTVT.

The chain uses TRBV19 and TRBJ1-2; possible D gene TRBD1, 5 bases. V lost 5 bases and J lost 5, with 18 bases in between. Germline CDR1 and CDR2: LNHDA and SQIVND (reference sequence). The CDR3 covers 15 residues. The CDR3 sequence is CASSFLGGHLYGYTF. CDR3 nucleotides: TGTGCCAGTAGTTTCCTCGGTGGACACTTGTATGGCTACACCTTC.

V gene TRBV6-1 combines with J gene TRBJ2-4, with D tentatively TRBD1 or TRBD2 (5 bases each). The CDR3 runs 11 residues. CDR1 and CDR2 (germline): MNHNS, SASEGT. Trimming shortened V by 8 bases and J by 15 bases, and 17 bases separated the two germline ends. CDR3 nucleotides: TGTGCCAGCGGAGTTGGGGACCCATTGTACTTC. It translates to CASGVGDPLYF.

This clone was seen a handful of times. V usage is TRBV7-9 and J usage is TRBJ1-2; D is ambiguous. This CDR3 is 14 amino acids long. Germline CDR1 and CDR2: SEHNR and FQNEAQ (reference sequence). The V end lost 3 bases, the J end lost 2 bases, and 10 bases lay between the germline ends. The CDR3 here is CASSFAGENYGYTF. The CDR3 DNA reads TGTGCCAGCAGCTTCGCCGGGGAAAACTATGGCTACACCTTC. Full variable domain (rest looked up from reference TRBV7-9 and TRBJ1-2): DTGVSQNPRHKITKRGQNVTFRCDPISEHNRLYWYRQTLGQGPEFLTYFQNEAQLEKSRLLSDRFSAERPKGSFSTLEIQRTEQGDSAMYLCASSFAGENYGYTFGSGTRLTVV.

The chain is built from TRBV7-2 and TRBJ1-3, with 7 bases that match TRBD1. Germline trimming cut 7 bases from V and 4 bases from J; bases unmatched to any gene: 7. The CDR3 contains 14 residues. Germline V gene data show CDR1 as SGHTA and CDR2 as FQGNSA. CDR3 residues: CASTQGDGGNTIYF. DNA of the CDR3: TGTGCCAGCACCCAGGGGGATGGCGGAAACACCATATATTTT.

V usage is TRBV7-2 and J usage is TRBJ1-1; possibly TRBD1 for D (6 bases). The CDR3 totals 14 residues. The germline CDR1 and CDR2 sequences are SGHTA and FQGNSA. V shed 3 bases and J shed 3 bases, with 11 bases lying between them. The CDR3 nucleotides are TGTGCCAGCAGCTTCGCCAGGGGAGACACTGAAGCTTTCTTT. Translation gives CASSFARGDTEAFF. Full variable domain (rest looked up from reference TRBV7-2 and TRBJ1-1): GAGVSQSPSNKVTEKGKDVELRCDPISGHTALYWYRQSLGQGLEFLIYFQGNSAPDKSGLPSDRFSAERTGGSVSTLTIQRTQQEDSAVYLCASSFARGDTEAFFGQGTRLTVV.